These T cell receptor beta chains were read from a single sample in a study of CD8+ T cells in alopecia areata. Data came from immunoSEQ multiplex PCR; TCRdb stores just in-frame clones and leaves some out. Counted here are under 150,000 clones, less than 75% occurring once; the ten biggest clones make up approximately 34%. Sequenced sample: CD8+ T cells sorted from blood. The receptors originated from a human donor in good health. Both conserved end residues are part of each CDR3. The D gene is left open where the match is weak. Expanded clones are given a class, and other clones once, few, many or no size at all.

cdr3_aa: CSVGTANTEAFF
cdr3_nt: TGCAGCGTGGGGACGGCTAACACTGAAGCTTTCTTT
v_call: TRBV29-1
d_call: -
cdr3_length: 12
j_call: TRBJ1-1
clone_size: few

cdr3_aa: CASSMQTSSYEQYF
cdr3_nt: TGTGCCAGCAGCATGCAGACTAGCTCCTACGAGCAGTACTTC
v_call: TRBV21-1
d_call: -
cdr3_length: 14
j_call: TRBJ2-7
clone_size: few

cdr3_aa: CASSPDQQVYGYTF
cdr3_nt: TGTGCCAGCAGCCCAGACCAACAAGTCTATGGCTACACCTTC
v_call: TRBV13
d_call: -
cdr3_length: 14
j_call: TRBJ1-2
clone_size: -

cdr3_aa: CSVGWWGGRTEAFF
cdr3_nt: TGCAGCGTGGGGTGGTGGGGCGGACGCACTGAAGCTTTCTTT
v_call: TRBV29-1
d_call: -
cdr3_length: 14
j_call: TRBJ1-1
clone_size: many

cdr3_aa: CASSPRASGRYNEQFF
cdr3_nt: TGTGCCAGCTCACCACGGGCTAGCGGCCGCTACAATGAGCAGTTCTTC
v_call: TRBV18
d_call: TRBD2
cdr3_length: 16
j_call: TRBJ2-1
clone_size: few

cdr3_aa: CSVEARQTGTPHSGANVLTF
cdr3_nt: TGCAGCGTTGAAGCGCGGCAGACAGGCACTCCCCACTCTGGGGCCAACGTCCTGACTTTC
v_call: TRBV29-1
d_call: -
cdr3_length: 20
j_call: TRBJ2-6
clone_size: -

cdr3_aa: CASSLERASNADTQYF
cdr3_nt: TGTGCCAGCAGCCTAGAGCGAGCCTCTAACGCAGATACGCAGTATTTT
v_call: TRBV9
d_call: -
cdr3_length: 16
j_call: TRBJ2-3
clone_size: -

cdr3_aa: CASSMVGMNTEAFF
cdr3_nt: TGTGCCAGTAGTATGGTGGGGATGAACACTGAAGCTTTCTTT
v_call: TRBV19
d_call: -
cdr3_length: 14
j_call: TRBJ1-1
clone_size: -

cdr3_aa: CASSGGAGWSSGANVLTF
cdr3_nt: TGTGCCAGCAGCGGAGGGGCAGGGTGGTCCTCTGGGGCCAACGTCCTGACTTTC
v_call: TRBV7-2
d_call: -
cdr3_length: 18
j_call: TRBJ2-6
clone_size: -

cdr3_aa: CASSYVGTVTEAFF
cdr3_nt: TGTGCCAGCAGTTACGTGGGCACTGTCACTGAAGCTTTCTTT
v_call: TRBV6-6
d_call: -
cdr3_length: 14
j_call: TRBJ1-1
clone_size: -

cdr3_aa: CAWRGDMHTEAFF
cdr3_nt: TGTGCCTGGAGGGGGGATATGCACACTGAAGCTTTCTTT
v_call: TRBV30
d_call: -
cdr3_length: 13
j_call: TRBJ1-1
clone_size: -

cdr3_aa: CASSAGTGQGYEQYF
cdr3_nt: TGTGCCAGCAGCGCGGGGACGGGACAGGGCTACGAGCAGTACTTC
v_call: TRBV9
d_call: TRBD1
cdr3_length: 15
j_call: TRBJ2-7
clone_size: -

cdr3_aa: CASSQVAGLGTYEQYF
cdr3_nt: TGCGCCAGCAGCCAAGTCGCGGGACTAGGGACCTACGAGCAGTACTTC
v_call: TRBV4-1
d_call: TRBD2
cdr3_length: 16
j_call: TRBJ2-7
clone_size: -

cdr3_aa: CASSPLLGVDRAGELFF
cdr3_nt: TGCGCCAGCAGCCCGCTTCTGGGGGTTGATCGGGCCGGGGAGCTGTTTTTT
v_call: TRBV4-1
d_call: -
cdr3_length: 17
j_call: TRBJ2-2
clone_size: -

cdr3_aa: CASSYTVSSLPYEQYF
cdr3_nt: TGTGCCAGCAGTTATACCGTGAGCTCACTACCCTACGAGCAGTACTTC
v_call: TRBV6-5
d_call: -
cdr3_length: 16
j_call: TRBJ2-7
clone_size: -

cdr3_aa: CASTGRGALGSYEQYF
cdr3_nt: TGTGCCAGCACTGGAAGGGGGGCGTTAGGCTCCTACGAGCAGTACTTC
v_call: TRBV25-1
d_call: -
cdr3_length: 16
j_call: TRBJ2-7
clone_size: -

cdr3_aa: CASSDRVDGYTF
cdr3_nt: TGTGCCAGCAGTGACAGGGTGGATGGCTACACCTTC
v_call: TRBV2
d_call: -
cdr3_length: 12
j_call: TRBJ1-2
clone_size: -

cdr3_aa: CASTPGTGDGDTQYF
cdr3_nt: TGTGCCAGCACTCCCGGGACAGGGGACGGAGATACGCAGTATTTT
v_call: TRBV27
d_call: TRBD1
cdr3_length: 15
j_call: TRBJ2-3
clone_size: -

cdr3_aa: CASSPGPTYEQYF
cdr3_nt: TGCGCCAGCAGCCCGGGGCCCACCTACGAGCAGTACTTC
v_call: TRBV4-1
d_call: -
cdr3_length: 13
j_call: TRBJ2-7
clone_size: once

cdr3_aa: CASSAQVGWNEQFF
cdr3_nt: TGTGCCAGCAGTGCCCAGGTCGGGTGGAATGAGCAGTTCTTC
v_call: TRBV25-1
d_call: -
cdr3_length: 14
j_call: TRBJ2-1
clone_size: few

cdr3_aa: CASSSTPRTSGRGDEQFF
cdr3_nt: TGTGCCAGCAGCTCCACACCTCGGACTAGCGGGAGGGGGGATGAGCAGTTCTTC
v_call: TRBV7-2
d_call: TRBD2
cdr3_length: 18
j_call: TRBJ2-1
clone_size: -

cdr3_aa: CASSVGPGSTDTQYF
cdr3_nt: TGTGCCAGCAGCGTAGGGCCGGGCAGCACAGATACGCAGTATTTT
v_call: TRBV9
d_call: -
cdr3_length: 15
j_call: TRBJ2-3
clone_size: -

cdr3_aa: CASSSRTSGSRETQYF
cdr3_nt: TGTGCCAGCAGCTCTCGGACTAGCGGGAGCCGAGAGACCCAGTACTTC
v_call: TRBV21-1
d_call: -
cdr3_length: 16
j_call: TRBJ2-5
clone_size: -

cdr3_aa: CATMFWGKETQYF
cdr3_nt: TGTGCCACCATGTTTTGGGGTAAAGAGACCCAGTACTTC
v_call: TRBV2
d_call: -
cdr3_length: 13
j_call: TRBJ2-5
clone_size: once

cdr3_aa: CASSQPRDTQYF
cdr3_nt: TGTGCCAGCAGCCAGCCTAGGGATACGCAGTATTTT
v_call: TRBV7-9
d_call: -
cdr3_length: 12
j_call: TRBJ2-3
clone_size: -

cdr3_aa: CSAKAGYEQYF
cdr3_nt: TGCAGTGCCAAGGCGGGCTACGAGCAGTACTTC
v_call: TRBV20-1
d_call: -
cdr3_length: 11
j_call: TRBJ2-7
clone_size: -

cdr3_aa: CSVEVPSQETQYF
cdr3_nt: TGCAGCGTTGAGGTCCCGTCCCAAGAGACCCAGTACTTC
v_call: TRBV29-1
d_call: -
cdr3_length: 13
j_call: TRBJ2-5
clone_size: -

cdr3_aa: CASSLAGSSYEQYF
cdr3_nt: TGTGCCAGCAGCTTAGCAGGCAGCTCCTACGAGCAGTACTTC
v_call: TRBV13
d_call: -
cdr3_length: 14
j_call: TRBJ2-7
clone_size: -